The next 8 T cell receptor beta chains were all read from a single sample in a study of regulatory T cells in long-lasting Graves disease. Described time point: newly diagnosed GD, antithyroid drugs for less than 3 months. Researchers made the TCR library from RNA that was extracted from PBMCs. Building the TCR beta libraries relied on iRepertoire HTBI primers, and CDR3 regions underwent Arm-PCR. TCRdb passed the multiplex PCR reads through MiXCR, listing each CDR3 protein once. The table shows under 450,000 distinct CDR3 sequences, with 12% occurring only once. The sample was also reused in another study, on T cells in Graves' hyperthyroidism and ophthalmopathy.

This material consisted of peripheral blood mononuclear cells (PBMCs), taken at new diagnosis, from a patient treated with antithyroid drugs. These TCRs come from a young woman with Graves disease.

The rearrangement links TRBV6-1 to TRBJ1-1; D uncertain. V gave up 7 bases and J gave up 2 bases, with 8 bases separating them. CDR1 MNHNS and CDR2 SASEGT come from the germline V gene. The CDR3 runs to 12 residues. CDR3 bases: TGTGCCAGCACCAGGTCCAACACTGAAGCTTTCTTT. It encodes CASTRSNTEAFF.

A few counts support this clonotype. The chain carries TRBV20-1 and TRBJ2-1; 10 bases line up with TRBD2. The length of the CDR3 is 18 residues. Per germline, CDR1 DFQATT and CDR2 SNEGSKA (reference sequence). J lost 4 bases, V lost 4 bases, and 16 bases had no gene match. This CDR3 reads CSATERGLAGASYNEQFF. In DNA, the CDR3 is TGCAGTGCTACCGAGAGAGGGCTAGCGGGGGCCTCGTACAATGAGCAGTTCTTC.

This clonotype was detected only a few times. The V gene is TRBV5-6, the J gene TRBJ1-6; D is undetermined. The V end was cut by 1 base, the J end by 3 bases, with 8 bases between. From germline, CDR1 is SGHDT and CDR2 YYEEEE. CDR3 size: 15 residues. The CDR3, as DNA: TGTGCCAGCAGCTTGAAGGGATTCTATAATTCACCCCTCCACTTT. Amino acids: CASSLKGFYNSPLHF.

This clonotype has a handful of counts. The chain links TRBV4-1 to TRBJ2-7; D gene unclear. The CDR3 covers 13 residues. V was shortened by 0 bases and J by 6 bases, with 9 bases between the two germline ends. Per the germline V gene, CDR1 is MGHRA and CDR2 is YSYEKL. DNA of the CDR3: TGCGCCAGCAGCCAAGAAGTGGGGTCCGAGCAGTACGTC. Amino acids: CASSQEVGSEQYV.

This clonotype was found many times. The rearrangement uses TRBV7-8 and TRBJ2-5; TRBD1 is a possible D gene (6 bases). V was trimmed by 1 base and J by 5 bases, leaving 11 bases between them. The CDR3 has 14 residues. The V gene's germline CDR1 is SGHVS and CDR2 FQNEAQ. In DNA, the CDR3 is TGTGCCAGCAGCTTAGACAGGGTGGAGGAGACCCAGTACTTC. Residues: CASSLDRVEETQYF.

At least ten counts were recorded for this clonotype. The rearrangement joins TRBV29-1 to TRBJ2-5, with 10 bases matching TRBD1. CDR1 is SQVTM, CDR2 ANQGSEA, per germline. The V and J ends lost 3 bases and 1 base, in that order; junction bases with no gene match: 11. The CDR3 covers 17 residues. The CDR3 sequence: CSVEFLLDRGVQETQYF. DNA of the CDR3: TGCAGCGTTGAGTTCTTGTTGGACAGGGGGGTCCAAGAGACCCAGTACTTC.

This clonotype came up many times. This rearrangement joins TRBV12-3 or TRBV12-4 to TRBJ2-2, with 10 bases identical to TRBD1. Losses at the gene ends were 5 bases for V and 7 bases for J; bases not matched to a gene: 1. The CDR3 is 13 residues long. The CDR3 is CASSDRGHGELFF. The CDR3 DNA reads TGTGCCAGCAGTGACAGGGGGCACGGGGAGCTGTTTTTT.

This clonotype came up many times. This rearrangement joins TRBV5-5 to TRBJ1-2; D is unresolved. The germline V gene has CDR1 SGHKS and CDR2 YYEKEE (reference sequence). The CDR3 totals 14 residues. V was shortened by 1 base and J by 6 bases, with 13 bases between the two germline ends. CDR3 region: CASSLILIEDGYTF. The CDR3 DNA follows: TGTGCCAGCAGCTTGATTCTGATAGAGGATGGCTACACCTTC.